These T cell receptor beta chains were read from a single sample in a study of cytomegalovirus exposure and HLA in healthy donors. TCRdb keeps only in-frame clones here, not all; method: immunoSEQ multiplex PCR. This table holds about 160,000 clones, roughly 76% found once. Material: PBMCs. These receptors originate from a woman in her forties or fifties in good health and CMV-seronegative. Each CDR3 is given with its conserved first and last residue. The D gene is left open where the match is weak. Rows give clone size only sometimes, using once, few, many, or a class for an expanded clone.

TRBV29-1	12	TRBD1	.	TRBJ1-2	TGCAGCGACCTCCGGGACAGGGAAGGCTACACCTTC	CSDLRDREGYTF
TRBV6-6	14	.	.	TRBJ2-1	TGTGCCAGCAGTTACTCGGGACTCAACAATGAGCAGTTCTTC	CASSYSGLNNEQFF
TRBV15	15	TRBD1	.	TRBJ1-5	TGTGCCACCGGAACCCGGGACAGGGCATTGCAGCCCCAGCATTTT	CATGTRDRALQPQHF
TRBV30	15	TRBD2	.	TRBJ2-1	TGTGCCTGGAGTGTAAACAGCGGGAGGGGGAATGAGCAGTTCTTC	CAWSVNSGRGNEQFF
TRBV4-3	15	.	.	TRBJ2-3	TGCGCCAGCAGCCAGGAACAGGAGACCGGGGATACGCAGTATTTT	CASSQEQETGDTQYF
TRBV2	13	.	.	TRBJ1-2	TGTGCCAGCAGCCTCGACAGGAACTATGGCTACACCTTC	CASSLDRNYGYTF
TRBV2	15	TRBD2	.	TRBJ2-5	TGTGCCAGCAGTCAACGACTAGCGGGCCAAGAGACCCAGTACTTC	CASSQRLAGQETQYF
TRBV2	11	.	few	TRBJ2-5	TGTGCCAGCGGACTACAAGAGACCCAGTACTTC	CASGLQETQYF
TRBV19	14	TRBD1	.	TRBJ1-2	TGTGCCAGTAGGGACGTAGACAGGGGCTATGGCTACACCTTC	CASRDVDRGYGYTF
TRBV4-1	14	.	.	TRBJ2-7	TGCGCCAGCAGCCAAGGAACGGGAAACTACGAGCAGTACTTC	CASSQGTGNYEQYF
TRBV5-1	14	TRBD1	.	TRBJ1-1	TGCGCCAGCAGCTCAACAGGGGTGAACACTGAAGCTTTCTTT	CASSSTGVNTEAFF
TRBV4-3	14	.	.	TRBJ2-1	TGCGCCAGCAGCCAAGAAGGAGGGTTCACTGAGCAGTTCTTC	CASSQEGGFTEQFF
TRBV6-5	13	.	once	TRBJ2-1	TGTGCCACCCGAAAGGGGCCCTACAATGAGCAGTTCTTC	CATRKGPYNEQFF
TRBV27	15	.	few	TRBJ1-1	TGTGCCAGCAGTTCCCTCTCGGGGTGGAGAAATGAAGCTTTCTTT	CASSSLSGWRNEAFF
TRBV7-2	15	TRBD1	.	TRBJ2-1	TGTGCCAGCAGCGCTTCCGGGACAGGATTCAATGAGCAGTTCTTC	CASSASGTGFNEQFF
TRBV5-1	17	TRBD1	.	TRBJ2-2	TGCGCCAGCAGCTTGGCTAGGACAGGGGGTAACACCGGGGAGCTGTTTTTT	CASSLARTGGNTGELFF
TRBV9	17	TRBD2	.	TRBJ2-3	TGTGCCAGCAGCGTAGAAGGACTAGCGGGAGTGATAGATACGCAGTATTTT	CASSVEGLAGVIDTQYF
TRBV27	13	.	.	TRBJ2-6	TGTGCCAGCCGCGGCTCTGGGGCCAACGTCCTGACTTTC	CASRGSGANVLTF
TRBV6-6	14	.	few	TRBJ1-5	TGTGCCAGCAGTTATAGGACAGCAAATCAGCCCCAGCATTTT	CASSYRTANQPQHF
TRBV6-6	14	.	.	TRBJ1-2	TGTGCCAGCAGTCTGGACAGAAGGGACTATGGCTACACCTTC	CASSLDRRDYGYTF
TRBV18	13	TRBD2	few	TRBJ2-5	TGTGCCAGCTCAGCGGGGGGCCAAGAGACCCAGTACTTC	CASSAGGQETQYF
TRBV9	13	.	.	TRBJ2-3	TGTGCCAGCAGCGTGACGACACAAGATACGCAGTATTTT	CASSVTTQDTQYF
TRBV5-5	14	.	few	TRBJ2-5	TGTGCCAGCAGCTTCAACATCCACCAAGAGACCCAGTACTTC	CASSFNIHQETQYF
TRBV7-9	15	.	few	TRBJ1-1	TGTGCCAGCAGCCTAGGAGGACAGCTGAACACTGAAGCTTTCTTT	CASSLGGQLNTEAFF
TRBV25-1	15	TRBD1	once	TRBJ2-5	TGTGCCAGCAGTGCGGGACAGGGAGATTGGGAGACCCAGTACTTC	CASSAGQGDWETQYF
TRBV7-8	15	.	.	TRBJ1-1	TGTGCCAGCAGCTCCACAGGGAGCCGGTTCACTGAAGCTTTCTTT	CASSSTGSRFTEAFF
TRBV19	16	.	.	TRBJ1-4	TGTGCCAGTAGTATCCAGGGTGGGGATTTTAATGAAAAACTGTTTTTT	CASSIQGGDFNEKLFF
TRBV27	11	.	.	TRBJ2-7	TGTGCCAGCAGGAGAGGGAGCGAGCAGTACTTC	CASRRGSEQYF
TRBV25-1	12	.	.	TRBJ1-1	TGTGCCAGCAGAGGGGGAGCCACTGAAGCTTTCTTT	CASRGGATEAFF
TRBV19	19	TRBD2	.	TRBJ2-1	TGTGCCAGTAGACAGACAGCTAGACCCGGGGGGAGTGGTACCAATGAGCAGTTCTTC	CASRQTARPGGSGTNEQFF
TRBV19	13	.	.	TRBJ2-5	TGTGCCAGTAGTATCATCCGAGGGGAGACCCAGTACTTC	CASSIIRGETQYF
TRBV27	14	TRBD2	few	TRBJ2-1	TGTGCCAGCCAGCGGGAGGGAAACTACAATGAGCAGTTCTTC	CASQREGNYNEQFF
TRBV6-5	13	.	few	TRBJ1-1	TGTGCCAGCAGTTACGAACGGGGCACTGAAGCTTTCTTT	CASSYERGTEAFF
TRBV7-9	16	TRBD1	.	TRBJ2-7	TGTGCCAGCTGCGTTTCCGACAGGGAGAATTGGGACGAGCAGTACTTC	CASCVSDRENWDEQYF
TRBV5-1	15	.	few	TRBJ2-5	TGCGCCAGCAGCTTTAATACTGCGCAGGGGGAGACCCAGTACTTC	CASSFNTAQGETQYF
TRBV2	14	TRBD1	.	TRBJ1-6	TGTGCCAGCAGTGGGGGACAGATCAATTCACCCCTCCACTTT	CASSGGQINSPLHF
TRBV25-1	13	.	.	TRBJ1-1	TGTGCCAGCAGTGAAATGGAGGGAACTGAAGCTTTCTTT	CASSEMEGTEAFF
TRBV6-1	12	.	.	TRBJ1-2	TGTGCCAGCAGTGAACGAGGGTTTGGCTACACCTTC	CASSERGFGYTF
TRBV21-1	17	.	once	TRBJ2-1	TGTGCCAGCAGCAGGGGACTAGCGGGAGGAGGGGACAATGAGCAGTTCTTC	CASSRGLAGGGDNEQFF
TRBV5-4	14	.	.	TRBJ1-4	TGTGCCAGCAGCTTGAAGGGGGCTAATGAAAAACTGTTTTTT	CASSLKGANEKLFF
TRBV11-2	14	.	.	TRBJ2-2	TGTGCCAGCGGACCGCAGGGTCCCGCCGGGGAGCTGTTTTTT	CASGPQGPAGELFF
TRBV19	17	TRBD1	.	TRBJ2-1	TGTGCCAGTAGTCCCTCCTCGACAGGGGGCTACTGGAATGAGCAGTTCTTC	CASSPSSTGGYWNEQFF
TRBV28	16	TRBD1	.	TRBJ2-5	TGTGCCAGCACCCGGTACGAGACAGGGGCCCGAGAGACCCAGTACTTC	CASTRYETGARETQYF
TRBV5-4	14	.	once	TRBJ1-2	TGTGCCAGCAGCCAAGACAGATTTAACTATGGCTACACCTTC	CASSQDRFNYGYTF
TRBV5-1	14	.	.	TRBJ2-7	TGCGCCAGCAGCCCAGAACCCAGCTCCTACGAGCAGTACTTC	CASSPEPSSYEQYF
TRBV27	12	.	.	TRBJ2-7	TGTGCCAGCAGTTTAGAGGGGGACGAGCAGTACTTC	CASSLEGDEQYF
TRBV28	15	TRBD1	.	TRBJ2-7	TGTGCCAGCACGCTCACCGGGACAGGGCCCCACGAGCAGTACTTC	CASTLTGTGPHEQYF
TRBV5-6	17	TRBD2	.	TRBJ2-1	TGTGCCAGCAGCTTAGATAGCGGGCGAGGAAACTACAATGAGCAGTTCTTC	CASSLDSGRGNYNEQFF
TRBV6-6	14	.	.	TRBJ2-7	TGTGCCAGCAGTGCCCAGGAAAGGTCGTACGAGCAGTACTTC	CASSAQERSYEQYF
TRBV9	16	TRBD2	.	TRBJ2-3	TGTGCCAGCAGCACCGATACGGGGGGGCTGGGAGATACGCAGTATTTT	CASSTDTGGLGDTQYF
TRBV27	14	.	.	TRBJ2-1	TGTGCCAGCAAGGGGGGAGGGCCCTACAATGAGCAGTTCTTC	CASKGGGPYNEQFF
TRBV11-3	13	TRBD1	.	TRBJ2-7	TGTGCCAGCAGCAAGACAGGGTCCTACGAGCAGTACTTC	CASSKTGSYEQYF
TRBV6-1	18	TRBD1	.	TRBJ2-6	TGTGCCAGCAGTGATTGGACAGGGGGCGTCTCTGGGGCCAACGTCCTGACTTTC	CASSDWTGGVSGANVLTF